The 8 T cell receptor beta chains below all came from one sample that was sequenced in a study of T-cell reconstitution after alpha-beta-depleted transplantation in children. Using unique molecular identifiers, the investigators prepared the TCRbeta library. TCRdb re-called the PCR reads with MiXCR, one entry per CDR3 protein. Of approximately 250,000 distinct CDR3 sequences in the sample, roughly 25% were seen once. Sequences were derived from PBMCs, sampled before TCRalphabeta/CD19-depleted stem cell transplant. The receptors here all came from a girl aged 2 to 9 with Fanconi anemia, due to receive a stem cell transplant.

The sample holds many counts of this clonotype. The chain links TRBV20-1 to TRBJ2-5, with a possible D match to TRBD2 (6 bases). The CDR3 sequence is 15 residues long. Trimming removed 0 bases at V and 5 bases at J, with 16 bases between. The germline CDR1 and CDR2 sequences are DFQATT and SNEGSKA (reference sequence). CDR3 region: CSARDPRGRGETQYF. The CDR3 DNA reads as TGCAGTGCTAGAGATCCGCGGGGCAGAGGGGAGACCCAGTACTTC.

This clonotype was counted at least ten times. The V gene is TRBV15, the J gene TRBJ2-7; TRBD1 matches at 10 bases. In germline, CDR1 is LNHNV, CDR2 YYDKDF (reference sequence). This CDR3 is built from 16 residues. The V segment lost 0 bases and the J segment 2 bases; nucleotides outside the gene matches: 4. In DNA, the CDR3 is TGTGCCACCAGCAGAGACCGGGGGACAGGGGCCTACGAGCAGTACTTC. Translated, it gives CATSRDRGTGAYEQYF.

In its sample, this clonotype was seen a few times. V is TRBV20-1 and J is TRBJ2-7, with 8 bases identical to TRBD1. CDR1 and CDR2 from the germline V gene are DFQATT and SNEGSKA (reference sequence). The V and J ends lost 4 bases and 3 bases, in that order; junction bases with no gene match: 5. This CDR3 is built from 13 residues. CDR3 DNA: TGCAGTGCTACTCAGGGGGCGGTCTACGAGCAGTACTTC. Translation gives CSATQGAVYEQYF.

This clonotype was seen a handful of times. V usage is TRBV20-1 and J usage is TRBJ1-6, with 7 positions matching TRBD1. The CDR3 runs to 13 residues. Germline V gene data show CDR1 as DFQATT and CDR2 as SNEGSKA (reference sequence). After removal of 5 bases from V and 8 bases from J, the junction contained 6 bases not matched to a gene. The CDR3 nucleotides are TGCAGTGCTGCCCAGGGGGTCGATTCACCCCTCCACTTT. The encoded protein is CSAAQGVDSPLHF.

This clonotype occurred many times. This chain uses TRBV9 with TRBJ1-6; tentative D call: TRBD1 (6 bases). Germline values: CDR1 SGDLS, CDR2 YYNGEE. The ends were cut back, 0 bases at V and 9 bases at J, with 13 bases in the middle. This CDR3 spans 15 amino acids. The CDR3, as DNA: TGTGCCAGCAGCGTAGGGAACGGACAGTTTTCACCCCTCCACTTT. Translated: CASSVGNGQFSPLHF.

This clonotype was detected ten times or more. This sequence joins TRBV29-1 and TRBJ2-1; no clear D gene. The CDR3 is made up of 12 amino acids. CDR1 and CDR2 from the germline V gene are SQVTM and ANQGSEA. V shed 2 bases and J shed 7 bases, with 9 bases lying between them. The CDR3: CSVERWKNEQFF. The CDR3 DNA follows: TGCAGCGTTGAAAGGTGGAAGAATGAGCAGTTCTTC.

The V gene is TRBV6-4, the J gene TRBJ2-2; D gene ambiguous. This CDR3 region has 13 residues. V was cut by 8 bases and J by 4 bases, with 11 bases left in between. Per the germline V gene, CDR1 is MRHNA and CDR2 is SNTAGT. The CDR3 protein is CASSPERTGELFF. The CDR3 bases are TGTGCCAGCTCTCCGGAGCGCACCGGGGAGCTGTTTTTT.

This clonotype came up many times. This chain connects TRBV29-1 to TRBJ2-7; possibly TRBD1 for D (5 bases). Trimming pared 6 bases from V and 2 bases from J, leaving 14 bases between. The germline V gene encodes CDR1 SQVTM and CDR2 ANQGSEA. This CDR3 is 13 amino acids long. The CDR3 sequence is CSVAAGIAYEQYF. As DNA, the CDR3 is TGCAGCGTCGCCGCAGGGATTGCCTACGAGCAGTACTTC.